This T cell receptor beta chain was identified during a study of T cell changes during pregnancy in multiple sclerosis. Assay used: immunoSEQ multiplex PCR; TCRdb lists only in-frame clones, some missing. The repertoire has about 69,000 clones, roughly nine tenths of them found once; the top ten carry 0.29%. This CDR3 is 14 amino acids long. Deletions cut 1 base from V and 7 bases from J, with 13 bases between. The germline CDR1 and CDR2 sequences are SGHTA and FQGNSA. This specimen was CD4+ T cells from peripheral blood mononuclear cells, taken in the third trimester of pregnancy. The chain is built from TRBV7-2 and TRBJ1-2; possibly TRBD1 for D (5 bases). The receptor comes from a female donor in good health, enrolled as a control in a pregnancy study. CDR3 coding DNA: TGTGCCAGCAGCTTAGAGGGGACTCCGCGTGGCTACACCTTC. This sequence encodes CASSLEGTPRGYTF.